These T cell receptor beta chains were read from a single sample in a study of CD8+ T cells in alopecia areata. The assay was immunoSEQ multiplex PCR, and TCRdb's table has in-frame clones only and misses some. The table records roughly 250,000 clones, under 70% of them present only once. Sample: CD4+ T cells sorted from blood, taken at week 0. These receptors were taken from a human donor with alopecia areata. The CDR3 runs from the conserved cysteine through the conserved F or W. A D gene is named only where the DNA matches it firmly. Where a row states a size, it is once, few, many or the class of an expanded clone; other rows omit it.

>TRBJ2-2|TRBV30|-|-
TGTGCCTGGAGGAACGGGAACACCGGGGAGCTGTTTTTT
CAWRNGNTGELFF
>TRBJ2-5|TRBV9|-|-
TGTGCCAGCAGCGTAGTTCCAGGGGAGACCCAGTACTTC
CASSVVPGETQYF
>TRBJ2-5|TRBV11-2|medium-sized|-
TGTGCCAGCAGCCCGGCTACCCCGGGGACCCAGTACTTC
CASSPATPGTQYF
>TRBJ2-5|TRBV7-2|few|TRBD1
TGTGCCAGCAGAAAGAGTGGCAGGGGGCGCAGGGAGACCCAGTACTTC
CASRKSGRGRRETQYF
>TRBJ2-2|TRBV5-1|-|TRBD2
TGCGCCAGCAGCTCCACGGGTAGCGGGGGATTCACCGGGGAGCTGTTTTTT
CASSSTGSGGFTGELFF
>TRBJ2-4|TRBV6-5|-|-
TGTGCCAGCAGTTACTCCGGGAATCAGTACTTC
CASSYSGNQYF
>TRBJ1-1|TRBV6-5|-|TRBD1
TGTGCCAGCAACGGACAGGCAATGAACACTGAAGCTTTCTTT
CASNGQAMNTEAFF
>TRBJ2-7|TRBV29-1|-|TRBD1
TGCAGCGTTGCTAGGACAGGGGGCTCCTACGAGCAGTACTTC
CSVARTGGSYEQYF
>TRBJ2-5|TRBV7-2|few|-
TGTGCCAGCAGCTTAGGCCCAGGGTTCCAAGAGACCCAGTACTTC
CASSLGPGFQETQYF
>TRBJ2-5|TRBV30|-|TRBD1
TGTGCCTGGAGTTTCGCAGGACAGGGGGCGGAGACCCAGTACTTC
CAWSFAGQGAETQYF
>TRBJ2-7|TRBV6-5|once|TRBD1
TGTGCCAGCAGACAGGGGGCTTACGAGCAGTACTTC
CASRQGAYEQYF
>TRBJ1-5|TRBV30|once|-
TGTGCCTCCCGAACAGGGTATCAGCCCCAGCATTTT
CASRTGYQPQHF
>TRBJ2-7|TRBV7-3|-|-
TGTGCCAGCAGCCTCGACAGCGGCTACGAGCAGTACTTC
CASSLDSGYEQYF
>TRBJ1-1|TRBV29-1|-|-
TGCAGCGTCGACAGGCCAAACACTGAAGCTTTCTTT
CSVDRPNTEAFF
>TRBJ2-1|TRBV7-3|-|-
TGTGCCAGCAGCCCAACAGGATCCTACAATGAGCAGTTCTTC
CASSPTGSYNEQFF
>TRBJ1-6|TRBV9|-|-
TGTGCCAGCAGCGTAGAAGGATCACCCCTCCACTTT
CASSVEGSPLHF
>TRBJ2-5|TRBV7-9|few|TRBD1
TGTGCCAGCAGCTCCTTCCATCGTAGGGACAGTCAGTACTTC
CASSSFHRRDSQYF
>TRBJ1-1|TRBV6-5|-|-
TGTGCCAGCGCGAAACAGGGATGGAACACTGAAGCTTTCTTT
CASAKQGWNTEAFF
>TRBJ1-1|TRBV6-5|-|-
TGTGCCAGCAGTTATGTGAAGAGCACTGAAGCTTTCTTT
CASSYVKSTEAFF
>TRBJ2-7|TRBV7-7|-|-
TGTGCTAGCAGCCGAGCCTCAGGACAAGGGGCCCACGAGCAGTACTTC
CASSRASGQGAHEQYF
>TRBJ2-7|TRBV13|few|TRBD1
TGTGCCAGCAGCTTACTAGGGGGCCCCTCCTACGAGCAGTACTTC
CASSLLGGPSYEQYF
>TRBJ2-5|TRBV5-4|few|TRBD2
TGTGCCAGCAGCTTGGACCTAGCGGGGGGACAAGAGACCCAGTACTTC
CASSLDLAGGQETQYF
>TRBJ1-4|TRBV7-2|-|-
TGTGCCAGCAGCCAAATCCAGGGCCGGAGGGAAAAACTGTTTTTT
CASSQIQGRREKLFF
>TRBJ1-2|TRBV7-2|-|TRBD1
TGTGCCAGCAGCTCCCCTTCCAGACAGGGATATGGCTACACCTTC
CASSSPSRQGYGYTF
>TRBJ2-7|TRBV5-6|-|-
TGTGCCAGCAGCTTGGCCGTGGGGGGGCCGAAGAACGAGCAGTACTTC
CASSLAVGGPKNEQYF
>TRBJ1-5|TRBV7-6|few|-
TGTGCCAGCAGCTTAGGAGGGGGGCCGGGTCAGCCCCAGCATTTT
CASSLGGGPGQPQHF
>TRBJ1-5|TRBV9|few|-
TGTGCCAGCAGCGTAGATGGAGGTCCCCAGCATTTT
CASSVDGGPQHF
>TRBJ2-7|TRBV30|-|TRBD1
TGTGCCTGGAGCCTTGGACAGGGGGCTAGCTACGAGCAGTACTTC
CAWSLGQGASYEQYF
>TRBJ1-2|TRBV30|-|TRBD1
TGTGCCTGGAAGGTCGGACAGGGCTATGGCTACACCTTC
CAWKVGQGYGYTF
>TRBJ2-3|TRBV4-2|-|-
TGTGCCAGCAGCTCTATTATGGGGGAAGATACGCAGTATTTT
CASSSIMGEDTQYF
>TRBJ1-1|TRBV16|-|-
TGTGCCAGCAGCCGGGACACTGAAGCTTTCTTT
CASSRDTEAFF
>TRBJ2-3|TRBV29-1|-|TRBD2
TGCAGCGTTGGCGGGGGGAGCACAGATACGCAGTATTTT
CSVGGGSTDTQYF
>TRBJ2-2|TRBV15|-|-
TGTGCCACCAGCAGAGGTCAGGGGGAGCTGTTTTTT
CATSRGQGELFF
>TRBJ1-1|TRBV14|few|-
TGTGCCAGCAGCCAAGATTTGCTCGGGGCGGCTGGTGAAGCTTTCTTT
CASSQDLLGAAGEAFF
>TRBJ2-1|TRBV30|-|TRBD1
TGTGCCTGGAGTTCTCGGGACAGGGGGCATGAGCAGTTCTTC
CAWSSRDRGHEQFF
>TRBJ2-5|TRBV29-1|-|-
TGCAGCGTTACAGGGACATCGGGAGAGACCCAGTACTTC
CSVTGTSGETQYF
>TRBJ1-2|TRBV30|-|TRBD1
TGTGCCTGGAGCGAACCAGGACAGGGAGGCTACACCTTC
CAWSEPGQGGYTF
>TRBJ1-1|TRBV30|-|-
TGTGCCTGGAGTACCTCCCCTACAGGGAGCACTGAAGCTTTCTTT
CAWSTSPTGSTEAFF
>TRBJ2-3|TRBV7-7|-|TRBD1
TGTGCTAGCAGCCCAGGGGGCGTGGGTACGCAGTATTTT
CASSPGGVGTQYF
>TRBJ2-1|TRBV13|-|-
TGTGCCAGCAGCTTAGTAGGGGAGTACAATGAGCAGTTCTTC
CASSLVGEYNEQFF
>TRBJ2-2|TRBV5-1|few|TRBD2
TGCGCCAGCAGCTTGGTGGCTAGCGGAGGTACCGGGGAGCTGTTTTTT
CASSLVASGGTGELFF
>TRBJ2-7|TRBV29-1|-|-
TGCAGCGTTGAAGATCCCTCTTCCTACGAGCAGTACTTC
CSVEDPSSYEQYF
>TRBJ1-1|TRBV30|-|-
TGTGCCTGGAGCGGGGTGGACCGCACTGAAGCTTTCTTT
CAWSGVDRTEAFF
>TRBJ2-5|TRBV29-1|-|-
TGCAGCGTTGAACGGCATAGGGAAGAGACCCAGTACTTC
CSVERHREETQYF
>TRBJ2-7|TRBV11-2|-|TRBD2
TGTGCCAGCAGCTTAAGCCTAGCGGGGGCCTATCGGAGGGAGCAGTACTTC
CASSLSLAGAYRREQYF
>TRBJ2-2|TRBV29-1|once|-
TGCAGCGTAGGGGAGCCCGGGGAGCTGTTTTTT
CSVGEPGELFF
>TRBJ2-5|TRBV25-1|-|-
TGTGCCAGGACCGTTGGGGGTCGGGGAGAGACCCAGTACTTC
CARTVGGRGETQYF
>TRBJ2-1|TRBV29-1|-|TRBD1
TGCAGCGTTGTGTTGGCAGGGGGACCCTACAATGAGCAGTTCTTC
CSVVLAGGPYNEQFF
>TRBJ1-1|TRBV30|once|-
TGTGCCTGGAAATCGGCAGATTTCACTGAAGCTTTCTTT
CAWKSADFTEAFF
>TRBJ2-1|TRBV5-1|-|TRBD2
TGCGCCAGCAGCCCCTTTCGTGGCGGGGGAGTCTACAATGAGCAGTTCTTC
CASSPFRGGGVYNEQFF
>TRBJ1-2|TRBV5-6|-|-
TGTGCCAGCAGCTTGGGCAGGTCCAACTATGGCTACACCTTC
CASSLGRSNYGYTF
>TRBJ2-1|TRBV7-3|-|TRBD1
TGTGCCAGCAGCCACGGGACAGGGGCTTACAATGAGCAGTTCTTC
CASSHGTGAYNEQFF
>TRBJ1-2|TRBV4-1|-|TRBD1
TGCGCCAGCAGCCAAACGCACCGGGACAGGCACTCCTATGGCTACACCTTC
CASSQTHRDRHSYGYTF
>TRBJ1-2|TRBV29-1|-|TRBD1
TGCAGCGTTGTCGACAGGGTTGACTATGGCTACACCTTC
CSVVDRVDYGYTF
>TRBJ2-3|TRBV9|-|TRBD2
TGTGCCAGCAGCCCCGCGGCGGGGGGGCCAGATACGCAGTATTTT
CASSPAAGGPDTQYF
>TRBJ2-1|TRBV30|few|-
TGTGCCTGGAGTCAGAGGGGCAATGAGCAGTTCTTC
CAWSQRGNEQFF
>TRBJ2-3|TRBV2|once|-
TGTGCCAGCAGTCCGACTAGTCGTACCACAGATACGCAGTATTTT
CASSPTSRTTDTQYF
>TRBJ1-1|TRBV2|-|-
TGTGCCAGCAGTGAATTGGGCAGAGGGAACACTGAAGCTTTCTTT
CASSELGRGNTEAFF
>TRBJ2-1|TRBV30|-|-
TGTGCCTGGAGTGTACGGTTGAACGGGGAGTTCTTC
CAWSVRLNGEFF